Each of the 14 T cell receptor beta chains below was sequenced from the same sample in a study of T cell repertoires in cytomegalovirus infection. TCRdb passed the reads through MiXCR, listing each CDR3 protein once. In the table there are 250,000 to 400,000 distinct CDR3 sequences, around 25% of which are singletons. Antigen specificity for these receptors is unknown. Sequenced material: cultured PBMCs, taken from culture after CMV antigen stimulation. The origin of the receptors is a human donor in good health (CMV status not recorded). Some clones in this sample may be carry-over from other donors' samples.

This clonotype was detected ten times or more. The CDR3 loop reads CASSLRTRKNEAFF. CDR3 bases: TGTGCCAGCAGCTTACGGACACGGAAAAATGAAGCTTTCTTT. The chain has TRBV7-2 and TRBJ1-1, with TRBD1 as a possible D gene (5 bases). V was trimmed by 2 bases and J by 7 bases, leaving 14 bases between them. Germline V gives CDR1 SGHTA, CDR2 FQGNSA. The CDR3 is 14 amino acids.

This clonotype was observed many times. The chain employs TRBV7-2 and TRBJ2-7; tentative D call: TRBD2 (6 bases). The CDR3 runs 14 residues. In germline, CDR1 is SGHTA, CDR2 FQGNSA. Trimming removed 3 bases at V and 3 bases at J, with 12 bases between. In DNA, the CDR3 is TGTGCCAGCAGCTTGGCGGGACCGATCTACGAGCAGTACTTC. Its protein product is CASSLAGPIYEQYF.

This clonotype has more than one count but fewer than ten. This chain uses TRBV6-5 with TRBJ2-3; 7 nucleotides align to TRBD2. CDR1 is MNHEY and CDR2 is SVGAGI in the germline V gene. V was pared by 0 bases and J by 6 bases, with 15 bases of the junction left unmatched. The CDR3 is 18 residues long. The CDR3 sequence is CASSYSTGRLTHEDTQYF. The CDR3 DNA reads TGTGCCAGCAGTTACTCGACCGGGAGGCTAACGCACGAGGATACGCAGTATTTT.

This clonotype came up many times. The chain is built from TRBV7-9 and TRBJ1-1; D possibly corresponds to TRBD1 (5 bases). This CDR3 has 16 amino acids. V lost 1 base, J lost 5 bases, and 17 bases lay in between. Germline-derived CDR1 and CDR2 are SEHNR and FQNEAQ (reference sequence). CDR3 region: CASSLVTDRRGTEAFF. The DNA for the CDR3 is TGTGCCAGCAGCTTAGTAACGGACCGGCGGGGGACTGAAGCTTTCTTT. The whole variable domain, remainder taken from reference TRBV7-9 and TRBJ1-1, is DTGVSQNPRHKITKRGQNVTFRCDPISEHNRLYWYRQTLGQGPEFLTYFQNEAQLEKSRLLSDRFSAERPKGSFSTLEIQRTEQGDSAMYLCASSLVTDRRGTEAFFGQGTRLTVV.

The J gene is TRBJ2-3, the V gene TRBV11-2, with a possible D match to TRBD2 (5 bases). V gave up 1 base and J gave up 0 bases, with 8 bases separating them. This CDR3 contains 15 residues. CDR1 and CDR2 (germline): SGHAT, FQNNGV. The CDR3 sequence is CASSLAQRSTDTQYF. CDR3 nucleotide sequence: TGTGCCAGCAGCTTAGCCCAGCGGAGCACAGATACGCAGTATTTT.

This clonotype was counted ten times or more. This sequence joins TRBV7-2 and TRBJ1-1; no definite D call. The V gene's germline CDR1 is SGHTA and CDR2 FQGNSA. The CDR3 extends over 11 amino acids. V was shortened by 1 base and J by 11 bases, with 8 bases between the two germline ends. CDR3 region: CASSLGPHAFF. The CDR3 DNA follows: TGTGCCAGCAGCTTAGGGCCCCATGCTTTCTTT.

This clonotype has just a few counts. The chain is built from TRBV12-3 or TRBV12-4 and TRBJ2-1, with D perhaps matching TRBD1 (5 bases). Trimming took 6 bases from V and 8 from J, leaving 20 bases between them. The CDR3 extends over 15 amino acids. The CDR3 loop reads CASRLYGAGSDEQFF. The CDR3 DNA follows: TGTGCCAGCAGGCTGTATGGGGCCGGTTCTGATGAGCAGTTCTTC.

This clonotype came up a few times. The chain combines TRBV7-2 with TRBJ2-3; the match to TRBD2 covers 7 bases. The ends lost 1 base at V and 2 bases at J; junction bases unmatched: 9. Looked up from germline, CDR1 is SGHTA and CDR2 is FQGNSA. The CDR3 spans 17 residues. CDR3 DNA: TGTGCCAGCAGCTTAGTGGGAGGGCCCGGCAACACAGATACGCAGTATTTT. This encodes CASSLVGGPGNTDTQYF.

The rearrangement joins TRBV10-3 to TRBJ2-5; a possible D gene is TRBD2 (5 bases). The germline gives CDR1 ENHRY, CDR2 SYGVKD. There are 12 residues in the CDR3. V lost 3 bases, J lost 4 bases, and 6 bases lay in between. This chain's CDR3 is CAISDAGETQYF. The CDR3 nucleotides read TGTGCCATCAGTGACGCGGGAGAGACCCAGTACTTC.

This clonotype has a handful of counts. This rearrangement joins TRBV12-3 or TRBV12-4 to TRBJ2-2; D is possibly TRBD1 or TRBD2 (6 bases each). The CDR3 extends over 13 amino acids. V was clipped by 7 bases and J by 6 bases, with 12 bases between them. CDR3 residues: CASTIGGAGELFF. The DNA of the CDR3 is TGTGCCAGCACCATCGGGGGCGCCGGGGAGCTGTTTTTT.

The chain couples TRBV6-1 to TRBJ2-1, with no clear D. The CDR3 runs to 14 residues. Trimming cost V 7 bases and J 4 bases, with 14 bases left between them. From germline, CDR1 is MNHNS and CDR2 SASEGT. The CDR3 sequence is CASNQARGYNEQFF. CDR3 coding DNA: TGTGCCAGCAATCAGGCGAGAGGATACAATGAGCAGTTCTTC.

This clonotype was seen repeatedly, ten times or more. The DNA of the CDR3 is TGTGCCAGCGGCGACCCTGGAAACACCATATATTTT. This gives the protein CASGDPGNTIYF. J is TRBJ1-3 and V is TRBV7-6; D is uncertain. Germline CDR1 and CDR2: SGHVS and FNYEAQ. This CDR3 has 12 residues. V was clipped by 8 bases and J by 2 bases, with 7 bases between them. Supplemented by reference TRBV7-6 and TRBJ1-3, the full variable domain reads GAGVSQSPRYKVTKRGQDVALRCDPISGHVSLYWYRQALGQGPEFLTYFNYEAQQDKSGLPNDRFSAERPEGSISTLTIQRTEQRDSAMYRCASGDPGNTIYFGEGSWLTVV.

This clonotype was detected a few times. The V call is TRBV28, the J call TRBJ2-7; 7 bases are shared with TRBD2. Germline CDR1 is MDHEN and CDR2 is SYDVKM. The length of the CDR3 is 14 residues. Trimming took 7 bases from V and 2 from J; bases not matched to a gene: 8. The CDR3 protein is CASIAAGLAYEQYF. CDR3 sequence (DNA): TGTGCCAGCATCGCAGCGGGGCTGGCCTACGAGCAGTACTTC.

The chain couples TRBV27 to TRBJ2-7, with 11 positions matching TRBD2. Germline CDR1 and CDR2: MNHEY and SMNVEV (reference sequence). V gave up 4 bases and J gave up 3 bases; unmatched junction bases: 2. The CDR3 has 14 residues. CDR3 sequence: CASSYGTSGYEQYF. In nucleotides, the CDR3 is TGTGCCAGCAGTTACGGGACTAGCGGCTACGAGCAGTACTTC.